This TCR beta chain derives from a study of T cell responses to AZD1222 COVID-19 vaccine. Broader study findings: At 160-218 and 743-854, vaccine-associated CD4 TCRs were dominant, and they spanned spike. In all cases, repertoires were sampled only after the peak T cell response.

A note on this clone: Its antigen is unidentified.

Clones were sequenced by immunoSEQ multiplex PCR, and TCRdb holds only the in-frame ones, with some missing. Here the sample spans 90,000 to 150,000 clones, around nine tenths being singletons. The CDR3 runs to 16 residues. Germline CDR1 is SGHDN and CDR2 is FVKESK. V shed 4 bases, J shed 7 bases, and the junction held 15 bases outside the gene matches. The source was peripheral blood, collected on day 0 of AZD1222 vaccination. The rearrangement links TRBV14 to TRBJ1-1; 7 nucleotides match TRBD1. This sequence originates from an adult in good health. In nucleotides, the CDR3 is TGTGCCAGCAGCCCCTTTAAGGGGATAACAGGGGATGAAGCTTTCTTT. It encodes CASSPFKGITGDEAFF. Full variable domain (remainder filled in from reference TRBV14 and TRBJ1-1): EAGVTQFPSHSVIEKGQTVTLRCDPISGHDNLYWYRRVMGKEIKFLLHFVKESKQDESGMPNNRFLAERTGGTYSTLKVQPAELEDSGVYFCASSPFKGITGDEAFFGQGTRLTVV.